Below are 28 T cell receptor beta chains sequenced from a single sample in a study of cytomegalovirus exposure and HLA in healthy donors. With 60 Vbeta and 13 Jbeta primers, the PCR was carried out. Here immunoSEQ multiplex PCR was the method, and the copy in TCRdb shows in-frame clones only, minus some. The sample has more than 90,000 clones, about four fifths seen once; the top ten hold 4.1%. The source material was PBMCs. The source is a woman in her forties in good health and CMV-seropositive.

The chain is built from TRBV15 and TRBJ2-7; tentatively, D is TRBD2 (6 bases). Germline V gene data show CDR1 as LNHNV and CDR2 as YYDKDF (reference sequence). V was cut by 7 bases and J by 5 bases, with 18 bases left in between. This CDR3 has 14 amino acids. CDR3 sequence: CATTWGPGDHEQYF. The CDR3 bases are TGTGCCACCACCTGGGGTCCGGGGGACCACGAGCAGTACTTC.

This sequence joins TRBV19 and TRBJ2-1, with 9 nucleotides matching TRBD2. The CDR3 spans 18 residues. V lost 5 bases to trimming and J lost 1 base; unmatched junction nucleotides: 12. The germline gives CDR1 LNHDA, CDR2 SQIVND (reference sequence). Here the CDR3 reads CASSWVSGRIRSYNEQFF. The CDR3 nucleotides are TGTGCCAGTAGTTGGGTGAGCGGGAGGATACGTTCCTACAATGAGCAGTTCTTC.

This chain joins TRBV7-9 and TRBJ1-1; unclear D gene. The germline V gene encodes CDR1 SEHNR and CDR2 FQNEAQ (reference sequence). The V end was cut by 1 base, the J end by 0 bases, with 9 bases between. The CDR3 runs to 15 residues. This CDR3 is CASSLVGPMNTEAFF. In DNA form, the CDR3 reads TGTGCCAGCAGCTTAGTTGGGCCCATGAACACTGAAGCTTTCTTT. Variable domain in full (rest from reference TRBV7-9 and TRBJ1-1): DTGVSQNPRHKITKRGQNVTFRCDPISEHNRLYWYRQTLGQGPEFLTYFQNEAQLEKSRLLSDRFSAERPKGSFSTLEIQRTEQGDSAMYLCASSLVGPMNTEAFFGQGTRLTVV.

The rearrangement links TRBV5-1 to TRBJ2-3; D may be TRBD2 (6 bases). V shed 4 bases and J shed 0 bases, with 9 bases lying between them. The CDR3 has 14 residues. Germline CDR1 and CDR2: SGHRS and YFSETQ. Here the CDR3 reads CASSPGTSTDTQYF. The CDR3 DNA follows: TGCGCCAGCAGCCCCGGGACTAGCACAGATACGCAGTATTTT.

This chain uses TRBV10-3 with TRBJ2-3, with D possibly TRBD2 on 5 matching bases. The V gene lost 9 bases and the J gene lost 1 base, with 23 bases spanning the gap. CDR3 size: 17 residues. Germline V gene data show CDR1 as ENHRY and CDR2 as SYGVKD. Written as DNA, the CDR3 is TGTGCCATTAAAGCGGATGGCTCGTCGGAGGGCACAGATACGCAGTATTTT. It encodes CAIKADGSSEGTDTQYF.

The chain is built from TRBV5-4 and TRBJ2-1, with TRBD2 as a possible D gene (5 bases). Between the trimmed V and J ends, which lost 0 bases and 8 bases, there was a span of 9 bases. CDR1 is SGHNT, CDR2 YYREEE, per germline (reference sequence). The CDR3 extends over 13 amino acids. CDR3 loop: CASSLVFGDEQFF. CDR3 DNA sequence: TGTGCCAGCAGCTTGGTGTTCGGGGATGAGCAGTTCTTC.

This rearrangement joins TRBV6-1 to TRBJ2-1; 7 bases line up with TRBD2. CDR1 is MNHNS, CDR2 SASEGT, per germline. CDR3 length: 13 amino acids. With 5 bases clipped from V and 6 bases from J, the junction kept 4 bases outside the gene matches. CDR3 DNA sequence: TGTGCCAGCAGTCGCGGGAGCACCAATGAGCAGTTCTTC. Encoded protein: CASSRGSTNEQFF.

This sequence joins TRBV19 and TRBJ2-1; a possible D gene is TRBD2 (6 bases). The CDR3 consists of 15 residues. Germline V gene sequence: CDR1 LNHDA, CDR2 SQIVND (reference sequence). V lost 1 base, J lost 6 bases, and 13 bases lay in between. The CDR3, as DNA: TGTGCCAGTAGTATAGGACTAGTATTAATCAATGAGCAGTTCTTC. It is translated as CASSIGLVLINEQFF.

This chain connects TRBV7-3 to TRBJ1-2; 7 bases align to TRBD1. This CDR3 comprises 15 residues. The germline CDR1 and CDR2 sequences are SGHTA and FQGTGA. V gave up 4 bases and J gave up 6 bases; unmatched junction bases: 11. In DNA, the CDR3 is TGTGCCAGCAGCTCGTATGACAGGGTTTCAGATGGCTACACCTTC. Its protein product is CASSSYDRVSDGYTF.

The gene calls are TRBV13 and TRBJ2-3; tentative D call: TRBD1 (6 bases). The CDR3 runs to 16 residues. V lost 0 bases and J lost 4, with 14 bases in between. CDR1 is PRHDT and CDR2 is FYEKMQ in the germline V gene (reference sequence). The CDR3 spells CASSLGRGNSADTQYF. The CDR3 DNA is TGTGCCAGCAGCTTAGGGAGGGGGAATAGCGCAGATACGCAGTATTTT.

This clone was detected once. The rearrangement joins TRBV9 to TRBJ2-3, with D possibly TRBD2 on 7 matching bases. Looked up from germline, CDR1 is SGDLS and CDR2 is YYNGEE. This CDR3 spans 17 amino acids. V was pared by 4 bases and J by 3 bases, with 21 bases between. DNA for the CDR3: TGTGCCAGCAGCCCTAGAGGGGGGGGTATCTGGACAGATACGCAGTATTTT. This sequence encodes CASSPRGGGIWTDTQYF.

The J gene is TRBJ2-3, the V gene TRBV10-1; TRBD2 agrees at 10 bases. The trim removed 5 bases at V and 1 base at J, leaving 6 bases unmatched. Looked up from germline, CDR1 is WNHNN and CDR2 is SYGVQD (reference sequence). The CDR3 is 16 amino acids. Here the CDR3 reads CASSLPGTSGTDTQYF. For the CDR3, the DNA is TGCGCCAGCAGTCTTCCCGGGACTAGCGGCACAGATACGCAGTATTTT.

As regards this clone: Other DNA sequences in this sample translate to the same CDR3. The chain has TRBV7-3 and TRBJ2-1; the match to TRBD2 covers 8 bases. This CDR3 comprises 15 residues. The J segment lost 1 base and the V segment lost 2 bases, leaving 1 base of the junction unmatched. The V gene's germline CDR1 is SGHTA and CDR2 FQGTGA. This chain's CDR3 is CASSLSGGSYNEQFF. The CDR3 DNA follows: TGTGCCAGCAGCTTATCGGGAGGGTCCTACAATGAGCAGTTCTTC.

The V call is TRBV6-1, the J call TRBJ2-5; D gene unclear. The V and J ends lost 0 bases and 4 bases respectively, with 12 bases between them. Per the germline V gene, CDR1 is MNHNS and CDR2 is SASEGT. There are 15 residues in the CDR3. The CDR3 region is CASSEAGRPGETQYF. As DNA, the CDR3 is TGTGCCAGCAGTGAAGCGGGCAGGCCAGGAGAGACCCAGTACTTC.

The chain has TRBV29-1 and TRBJ2-1; D unresolved. Trimming pared 7 bases from V and 9 bases from J, leaving 16 bases between. CDR3 length: 12 amino acids. The germline V gene encodes CDR1 SQVTM and CDR2 ANQGSEA. CDR3 region: CSAHVVSIEQFF. In DNA, the CDR3 is TGCAGCGCCCACGTGGTTAGTATTGAGCAGTTCTTC.

This chain joins TRBV6-4 and TRBJ2-1, with a possible D match to TRBD1 (6 bases). The CDR3 loop spans 15 amino acids. The germline V and J ends were trimmed by 3 bases and 6 bases, with 15 bases remaining between them. Germline-derived CDR1 and CDR2 are MRHNA and SNTAGT. The CDR3 coding sequence is TGTGCCAGCAGTGAACAGGGCTCTAAAGTCAATGAGCAGTTCTTC. Encoded protein: CASSEQGSKVNEQFF.

The V and J genes are TRBV6-5 and TRBJ2-7, with TRBD2 identical over 8 bases. This CDR3 spans 14 amino acids. Germline CDR1 MNHEY, CDR2 SVGAGI. Unmatched junction bases numbered 9, after V lost 5 bases and J lost 6 bases. DNA of the CDR3: TGTGCCAGCAGTGAAGGGGGGACTAGACCCGAGCAGTACTTC. Protein: CASSEGGTRPEQYF.

The chain has TRBV29-1 and TRBJ1-4; TRBD1 is a possible D gene (5 bases). The CDR3 runs 13 residues. V dropped 2 bases and J dropped 8 bases, with 12 bases sitting between them. Germline values: CDR1 SQVTM, CDR2 ANQGSEA. Here the CDR3 DNA reads TGCAGCGTTGAACTGCAGGGTAACGAAAAACTGTTTTTT. Translating it yields CSVELQGNEKLFF.

The rearrangement uses TRBV13 and TRBJ2-6; D is possibly TRBD1 (5 bases). This CDR3 contains 18 residues. V was shortened by 0 bases and J by 0 bases, with 12 bases between the two germline ends. From germline, CDR1 is PRHDT and CDR2 FYEKMQ (reference sequence). CDR3: CASSLGGHGFSGANVLTF. CDR3 DNA: TGTGCCAGCAGCTTAGGAGGACACGGTTTCTCTGGGGCCAACGTCCTGACTTTC. The full variable domain, completed using reference TRBV13 and TRBJ2-6, is AAGVIQSPRHLIKEKRETATLKCYPIPRHDTVYWYQQGPGQDPQFLISFYEKMQSDKGSIPDRFSAQQFSDYHSELNMSSLELGDSALYFCASSLGGHGFSGANVLTFGAGSRLTVL.

The J gene is TRBJ2-5, the V gene TRBV28; 13 bases are shared with TRBD2. The CDR3 is 17 amino acids. Trimming cost V 8 bases and J 3 bases; bases outside gene matches: 12. CDR1 and CDR2 (germline): MDHEN, SYDVKM. CDR3 DNA: TGTGCCAGCGGGGGCGGATTGGGACTAGCGGGAAAAGAGACCCAGTACTTC. This sequence encodes CASGGGLGLAGKETQYF.

This chain connects TRBV10-3 to TRBJ2-7, with D possibly matching TRBD2 (7 bases). The CDR3 has 17 amino acids. The ends were cut back, 5 bases at V and 6 bases at J, with 26 bases in the middle. Looked up from germline, CDR1 is ENHRY and CDR2 is SYGVKD. Written as DNA, the CDR3 is TGTGCCATCAGTCATCCGCCTAGGGGGGGGACAATTTCCGAGCAGTACTTC. Its translation is CAISHPPRGGTISEQYF.

The CDR3, as DNA: TGTGCCACCTTCGGGGGGTATGAAGCTTTCTTT. The encoded protein is CATFGGYEAFF. The rearrangement links TRBV6-1 to TRBJ1-1; maybe TRBD1 (5 bases). This CDR3 spans 11 amino acids. The V end lost 10 bases, the J end lost 7 bases, and 13 bases lay between the germline ends. Germline-derived CDR1 and CDR2 are MNHNS and SASEGT.

The J gene is TRBJ2-2, the V gene TRBV2, with 8 bases lining up with TRBD2. Germline values: CDR1 SNHLY, CDR2 FYNNEI. This CDR3 has 16 amino acids. Unmatched junction bases numbered 6, after V lost 6 bases and J lost 0 bases. CDR3 nucleotides: TGTGCCAGCAGCATAGCGGGAATCACGAACACCGGGGAGCTGTTTTTT. Translation: CASSIAGITNTGELFF.

V usage is TRBV6-1 and J usage is TRBJ1-1, with 8 bases matching TRBD1. The trim removed 5 bases at V and 1 base at J, leaving 3 bases unmatched. This CDR3 has 14 residues. Germline V gene sequence: CDR1 MNHNS, CDR2 SASEGT. The CDR3 DNA follows: TGTGCCAGCAGTTCCGGGACAGGGAACACTGAAGCTTTCTTT. Translating it yields CASSSGTGNTEAFF.

V gene TRBV6-6 combines with J gene TRBJ1-2, with D perhaps TRBD1 (5 bases). Trimming removed 2 bases from V and 8 bases from J, with 9 bases in between. Germline V gene lookup returns CDR1 MNHNY and CDR2 SVGAGI (reference sequence). This CDR3 is 12 amino acids long. The CDR3 DNA reads TGTGCCAGCAGTTACAAAGGGGAAGGCTACACCTTC. It is translated as CASSYKGEGYTF.

The rearrangement joins TRBV5-1 to TRBJ1-2, with TRBD1 as a possible D gene (5 bases). The length of the CDR3 is 14 residues. Trimming took 2 bases from V and 2 from J, leaving 10 bases between them. Germline values: CDR1 SGHRS, CDR2 YFSETQ. CDR3 bases: TGCGCCAGCAGCTTCGCAGGGCGAAACTATGGCTACACCTTC. Protein product: CASSFAGRNYGYTF.

This clone appeared a single time. The genes are TRBV11-2 and TRBJ2-7; D is perhaps TRBD2 (5 bases). Germline CDR1 reads SGHAT; CDR2 reads FQNNGV. CDR3 size: 14 residues. The ends were cut back, 3 bases at V and 0 bases at J, with 9 bases in the middle. CDR3 in amino acids: CASSFSESSYEQYF. DNA of the CDR3: TGTGCCAGCAGCTTTAGCGAGAGCTCCTACGAGCAGTACTTC.

This clone was detected many times. The chain uses TRBV7-2 and TRBJ2-1, with TRBD2 matching over 14 bases. V dropped 1 base and J dropped 8; count of bases not matched to a gene: 4. The CDR3 is made up of 16 amino acids. The germline gives CDR1 SGHTA, CDR2 FQGNSA. The DNA for the CDR3 is TGTGCCAGCAGCTTAGAGGGACTAGCGGGAGACTATGAGCAGTTCTTC. Translated, it gives CASSLEGLAGDYEQFF.